The present TCR beta chain was sequenced within a study of tumor-infiltrating lymphocytes in primary liver carcinoma. Study observations and caveats: Pairs of tumor regions overlapped more than tumor-adjacent and tumor-blood pairs did.

The CDR3 sequence is 19 residues long. Per germline, CDR1 MNHEY and CDR2 SVGAGI. Between roughly 18 and 30 mg of unsorted bulk tissue served as the source from which RNA and DNA were co-extracted. Among the patients, all had chronic HBV infection and none had been treated. A word on this clonotype: Its antigen is as yet unknown. Its ends do not fully match the called genes, so a read error is possible.

The investigators made TCR beta cDNA from 400 to 500 ng total RNA, using a constant-region primer. Sequencing libraries for TCR beta derived from three nested multiplex PCR rounds that used slightly modified ARM-PCR. Both of the initial two PCR rounds ran for about 11 cycles and employed TRBV1-TRBV30 forward primers alongside a C-beta reverse primer. TCRdb reprocessed the multiplex PCR reads via MiXCR and lists one record per CDR3 protein. This table has 90,000 to 150,000 distinct CDR3 sequences, less than 75% appearing once. The sequenced sample consisted of tumor-adjacent normal liver tissue. This TCR came from an older woman with primary liver carcinoma and hepatitis B virus infection. The gene calls are TRBV6-5 and TRBJ2-6; possible D gene TRBD1, 5 bases. This chain's CDR3 is CASNYRTRARYSGVNVLTF. The CDR3 DNA reads as TGTGCCAGCAATTACCGGACACGGGCCCGGTACTCTGGGGTCAACGTCCTGACTTTC.